This entry features one T cell receptor beta chain sequence. This record belongs to a study of spatial heterogeneity in lung cancer. Time point given: sample taken at primary tumor resection. Tumor, nontumor lung or frozen PBMC supplied whole RNA that was sequenced unsorted. A unique molecular identifier was carried by every single TCR cDNA molecule. A single record per CDR3 protein comes from TCRdb applying MiXCR to the 5' RACE reads. The sample holds some 39,000 distinct CDR3 sequences; around 6.5% are singletons and the top ten take around 43%. The V gene lost 5 bases and the J gene lost 4 bases, with 11 bases spanning the gap. The CDR3 covers 13 residues. Germline lookup yields CDR1 LGHDT and CDR2 YNNKEL (reference sequence).

The gene calls are TRBV3-1 and TRBJ1-2, with a weak D call TRBD1 (6 bases). Sequenced here: PBMCs, sampled at surgery. The source is a female donor with early-stage non-small cell lung cancer. In DNA form, the CDR3 reads TGTGCCAGCAGCTACAGGGAAGGCTATGGCTACACCTTC. It translates to CASSYREGYGYTF.